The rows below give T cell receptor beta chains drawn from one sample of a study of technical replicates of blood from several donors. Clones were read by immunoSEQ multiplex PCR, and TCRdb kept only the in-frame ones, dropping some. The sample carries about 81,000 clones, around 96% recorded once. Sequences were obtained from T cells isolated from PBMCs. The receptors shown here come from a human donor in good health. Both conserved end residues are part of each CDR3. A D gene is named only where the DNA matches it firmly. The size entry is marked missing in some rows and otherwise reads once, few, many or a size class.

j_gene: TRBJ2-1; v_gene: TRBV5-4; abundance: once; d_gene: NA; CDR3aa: CASSSAIRGNEQFF; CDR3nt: TGTGCCAGCAGCTCCGCGATAAGGGGCAATGAGCAGTTCTTC
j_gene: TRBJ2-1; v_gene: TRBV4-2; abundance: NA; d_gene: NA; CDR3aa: CASSQEGPAGPYNEQFF; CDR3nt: TGTGCCAGCAGCCAAGAGGGACCGGCGGGGCCGTACAATGAGCAGTTCTTC
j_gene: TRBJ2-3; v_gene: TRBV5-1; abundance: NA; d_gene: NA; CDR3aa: CASSLASVTGERDTQYF; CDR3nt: TGCGCCAGCAGCTTGGCCTCGGTGACAGGCGAGCGCGATACGCAGTATTTT
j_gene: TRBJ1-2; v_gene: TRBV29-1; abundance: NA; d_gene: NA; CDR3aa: CSATGVYGYTF; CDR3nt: TGCAGCGCCACAGGAGTCTATGGCTACACCTTC
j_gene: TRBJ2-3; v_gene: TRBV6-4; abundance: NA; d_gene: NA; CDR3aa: CASSDSASTDTQYF; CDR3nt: TGTGCCAGCAGTGACTCGGCTAGCACAGATACGCAGTATTTT
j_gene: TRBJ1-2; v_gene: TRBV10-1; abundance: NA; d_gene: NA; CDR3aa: CARTGSRSYGYTF; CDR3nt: TGCGCCAGGACCGGGTCGCGTTCTTATGGCTACACCTTC
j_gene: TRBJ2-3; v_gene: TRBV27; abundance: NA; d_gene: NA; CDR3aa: CASSLSSIQNQAQYF; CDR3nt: TGTGCCAGCAGTTTATCGAGTATACAAAACCAGGCGCAGTATTTT
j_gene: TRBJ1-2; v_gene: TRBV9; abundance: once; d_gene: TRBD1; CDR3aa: CASSDRQGVDYGYTF; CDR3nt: TGTGCCAGCAGCGATCGACAGGGGGTAGACTATGGCTACACCTTC
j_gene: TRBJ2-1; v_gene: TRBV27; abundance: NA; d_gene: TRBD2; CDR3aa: CASSRIPWGGSKVGRSVVIEQFF; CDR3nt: TGTGCCAGCAGTAGAATCCCTTGGGGAGGTTCGAAGGTCGGGAGGTCGGTAGTGATTGAGCAGTTCTTC
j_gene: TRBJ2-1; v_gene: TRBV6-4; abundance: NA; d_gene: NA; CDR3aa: CASSDSPGHNEQFF; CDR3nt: TGTGCCAGCAGTGACTCGCCTGGCCACAATGAGCAGTTCTTC
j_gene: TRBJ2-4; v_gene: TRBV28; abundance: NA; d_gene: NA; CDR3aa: CASSPGRIVQYF; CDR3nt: TGTGCCAGCAGCCCTGGGAGAATAGTTCAGTACTTC
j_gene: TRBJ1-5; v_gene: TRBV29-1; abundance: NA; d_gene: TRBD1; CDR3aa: CSARTGGNQPQHF; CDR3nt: TGCAGCGCCCGGACAGGGGGGAATCAGCCCCAGCATTTT
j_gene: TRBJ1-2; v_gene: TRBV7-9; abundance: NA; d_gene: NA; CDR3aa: CASSSTGIGPFELYGYTF; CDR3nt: TGTGCCAGCAGCTCCACAGGTATAGGGCCCTTCGAGCTATATGGCTACACCTTC
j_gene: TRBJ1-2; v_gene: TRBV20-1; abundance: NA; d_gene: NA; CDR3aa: CSARDESGYTF; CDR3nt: TGCAGTGCTAGAGATGAGTCAGGCTACACCTTC
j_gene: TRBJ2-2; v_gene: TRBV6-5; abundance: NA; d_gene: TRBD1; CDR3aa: CASRYVGQVDTGELFF; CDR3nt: TGTGCCAGCAGATACGTTGGACAGGTTGACACCGGGGAGCTGTTTTTT
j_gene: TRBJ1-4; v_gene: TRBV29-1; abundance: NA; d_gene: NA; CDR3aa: CSVELRGRGEKLFF; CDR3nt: TGCAGCGTTGAATTAAGGGGAAGGGGTGAAAAACTGTTTTTT
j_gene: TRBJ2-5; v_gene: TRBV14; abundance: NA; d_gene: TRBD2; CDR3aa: CASSRLAGEETQYF; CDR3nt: TGTGCCAGCAGCCGGCTAGCGGGGGAAGAGACCCAGTACTTC
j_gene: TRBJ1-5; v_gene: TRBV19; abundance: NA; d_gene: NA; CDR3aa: CASTNNGGGDQPQHF; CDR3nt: TGTGCCAGTACCAATAACGGGGGAGGGGATCAGCCCCAGCATTTT
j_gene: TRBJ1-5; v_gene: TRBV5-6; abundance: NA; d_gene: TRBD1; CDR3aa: CASSLGQGFGQPQHF; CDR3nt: TGTGCCAGCAGCTTGGGACAGGGTTTCGGTCAGCCCCAGCATTTT
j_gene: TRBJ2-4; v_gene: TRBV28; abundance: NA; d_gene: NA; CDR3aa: CASSLLAGAKNIQYF; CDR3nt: TGTGCCAGCAGTTTATTAGCAGGGGCCAAAAACATTCAGTACTTC
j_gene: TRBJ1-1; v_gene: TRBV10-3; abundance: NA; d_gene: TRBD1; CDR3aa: CAISSGQGAQRSSFF; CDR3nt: TGTGCCATCAGTTCGGGACAGGGGGCGCAAAGATCGTCTTTCTTT
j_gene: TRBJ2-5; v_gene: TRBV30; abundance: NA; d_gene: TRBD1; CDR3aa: CAWDRGQETQYF; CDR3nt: TGTGCCTGGGACAGGGGACAAGAGACCCAGTACTTC
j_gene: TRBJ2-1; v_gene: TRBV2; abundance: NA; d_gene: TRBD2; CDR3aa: CASSVSGGGEQFF; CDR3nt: TGTGCCAGCAGTGTATCCGGGGGGGGCGAGCAGTTCTTC
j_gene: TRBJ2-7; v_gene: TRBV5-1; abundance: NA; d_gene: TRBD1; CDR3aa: CASSLGDRGAEQYF; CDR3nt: TGCGCCAGCAGCTTGGGGGACAGGGGTGCCGAGCAGTACTTC
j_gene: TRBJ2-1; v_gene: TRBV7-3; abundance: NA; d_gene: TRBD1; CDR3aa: CASSLYTGVLNEQFF; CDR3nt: TGTGCCAGCAGCTTATATACAGGGGTCTTAAATGAGCAGTTCTTC
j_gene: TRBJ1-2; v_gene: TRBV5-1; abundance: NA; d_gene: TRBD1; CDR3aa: CASSSDRGEYGYTF; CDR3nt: TGCGCCAGCAGCTCTGACAGGGGAGAGTATGGCTACACCTTC
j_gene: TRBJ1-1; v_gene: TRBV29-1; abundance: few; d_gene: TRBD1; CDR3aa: CSVDRQGNTEAFF; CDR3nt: TGCAGCGTTGATAGACAGGGGAACACTGAAGCTTTCTTT
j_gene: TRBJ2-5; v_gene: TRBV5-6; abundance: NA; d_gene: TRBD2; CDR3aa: CASSLSGGAGTQYF; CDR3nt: TGTGCCAGCAGCTTAAGCGGGGGGGCCGGGACCCAGTACTTC
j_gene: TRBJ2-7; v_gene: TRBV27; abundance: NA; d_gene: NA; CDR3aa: CASSLSNGRGYYEQYF; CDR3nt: TGTGCCAGCAGTTTATCGAATGGCAGGGGATACTACGAGCAGTACTTC
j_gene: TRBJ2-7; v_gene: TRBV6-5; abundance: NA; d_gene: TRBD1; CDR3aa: CASSDRDRGPLEQYF; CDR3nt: TGTGCCAGCAGCGACCGGGACAGGGGCCCTCTCGAGCAGTACTTC
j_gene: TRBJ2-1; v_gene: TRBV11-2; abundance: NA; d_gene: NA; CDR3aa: CASSGGDLYNEQFF; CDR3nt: TGTGCCAGCAGCGGAGGGGACCTTTACAATGAGCAGTTCTTC
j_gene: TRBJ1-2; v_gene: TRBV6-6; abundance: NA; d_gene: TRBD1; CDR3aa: CASSYRQGDGYTF; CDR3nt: TGTGCCAGCAGTTACCGGCAGGGGGATGGCTACACCTTC
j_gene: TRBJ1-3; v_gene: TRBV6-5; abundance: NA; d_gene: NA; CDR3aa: CASSYGIGSSGNTIYF; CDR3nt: TGTGCCAGCAGTTACGGTATTGGTAGCTCTGGAAACACCATATATTTT
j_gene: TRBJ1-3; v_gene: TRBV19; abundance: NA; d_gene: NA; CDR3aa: CASSISPGLSGNTIYF; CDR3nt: TGTGCCAGTAGTATTTCTCCAGGACTCTCTGGAAACACCATATATTTT
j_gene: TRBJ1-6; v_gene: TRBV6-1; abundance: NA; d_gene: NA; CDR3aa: CASSVLGRGPYNSPLHF; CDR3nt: TGTGCCAGCAGTGTACTGGGGAGGGGCCCCTATAATTCACCCCTCCACTTT
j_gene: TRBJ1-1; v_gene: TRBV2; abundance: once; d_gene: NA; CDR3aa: CASSERGRVNTEAFF; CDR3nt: TGTGCCAGCAGTGAAAGGGGCAGGGTGAACACTGAAGCTTTCTTT
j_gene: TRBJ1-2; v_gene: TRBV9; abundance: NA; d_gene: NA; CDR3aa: CASSARTQGNYGYTF; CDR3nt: TGTGCCAGCAGCGCAAGGACACAGGGTAACTATGGCTACACCTTC
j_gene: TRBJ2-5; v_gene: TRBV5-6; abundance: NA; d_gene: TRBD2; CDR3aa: CASSLKASGIRETQYF; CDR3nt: TGTGCCAGCAGCTTGAAGGCTAGCGGGATTCGGGAGACCCAGTACTTC
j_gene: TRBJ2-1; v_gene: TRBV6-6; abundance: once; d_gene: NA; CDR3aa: CASRPIVGTSNEQFF; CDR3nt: TGTGCCAGCAGGCCAATTGTGGGGACTTCCAATGAGCAGTTCTTC
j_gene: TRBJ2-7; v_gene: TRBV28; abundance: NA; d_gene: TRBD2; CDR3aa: CASITAGTPSYEQYF; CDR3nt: TGTGCCAGCATTACAGCGGGAACCCCCTCCTACGAGCAGTACTTC
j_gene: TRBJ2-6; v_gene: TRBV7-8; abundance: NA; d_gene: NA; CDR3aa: CASSTRTANVLTF; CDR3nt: TGTGCCAGCAGCACAAGGACTGCCAACGTCCTGACTTTC
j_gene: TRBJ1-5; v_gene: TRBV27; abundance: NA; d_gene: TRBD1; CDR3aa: CASSTTKDRGNQPQHF; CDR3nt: TGTGCCAGCAGTACCACGAAGGACAGGGGAAATCAGCCCCAGCATTTT
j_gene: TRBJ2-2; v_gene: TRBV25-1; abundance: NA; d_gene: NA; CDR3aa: CASSRSANTGELFF; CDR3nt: TGTGCCAGCAGTAGAAGCGCCAACACCGGGGAGCTGTTTTTT